The source of this TCR beta chain is a study of T cells after yellow fever vaccination. Regarding the study as a whole: After the booster, over 95% of CD4 and 75% to 90% of CD8 primary-response clones were re-detected. Researchers report a weaker secondary response that nonetheless peaked faster, day 5 versus 15. Highly abundant clonotypes carried over from the bulk population could end up in FACS-sorted repertoires as contaminants.

Using its own MiXCR run on the 5' RACE reads, TCRdb lists one record per CDR3 protein. Of 300,000 to 350,000 distinct CDR3 sequences in the sample, around 3.9% were seen once. This clonotype was detected only a few times. Its antigen is undetermined. The specimen comprised PBMCs, sampled 5 days after the yellow fever booster vaccination. The sequence was obtained from a man aged 18-30 years who received the YFV17D yellow fever vaccine.

The CDR3, as DNA: TGTGCCAGCAGCTTAGCGGTGAGCTCCTACGAGCAGTACTTC. Translation: CASSLAVSSYEQYF. The V and J genes are TRBV7-9 and TRBJ2-7, with unresolved D. The CDR3 is 14 residues long. V was pared by 0 bases and J by 0 bases, with 6 bases between. Germline CDR1 reads SEHNR; CDR2 reads FQNEAQ (reference sequence).